The clone carrying this T cell receptor beta chain was recorded only once. V was shortened by 2 bases and J by 7 bases, with 18 bases between the two germline ends. Germline loops: CDR1 MNHNS, CDR2 SASEGT. The CDR3 consists of 16 residues. Here immunoSEQ multiplex PCR was the method, and the copy in TCRdb shows in-frame clones only, minus some. The top ten hold approximately 9.9% of the sample, which has under 350,000 clones, roughly 85% seen once. These data belong to a study of blood T cell repertoires in COVID-19. On the study more broadly: COVID-19 samples collected from the United States, Italy and Spain covered acute and convalescent phases. PBMCs, B-cell-depleted T cells, or T cells provided the cDNA or gDNA that made up the material.

The chain combines TRBV6-1 with TRBJ1-5, with unresolved D. This receptor was obtained from a woman between 65 and 79 years old with acute or convalescent COVID-19. The sample was peripheral blood. Here the CDR3 DNA reads TGTGCCAGCAGTGAAAGGGTTGGAGGGTTGGGACAGCCCCAGCATTTT. This sequence encodes CASSERVGGLGQPQHF.